Presented here are 13 T cell receptor beta chains from one specimen sequenced in a study of breast tumors, draining lymph nodes, adjacent tissues. Samples came from axillary lymph nodes draining the breast cancer. TCRdb called the multiplex PCR reads again in MiXCR, with one record for every CDR3 protein. This table holds over 130,000 distinct CDR3 sequences, roughly 33% found once. Sequencing was done on a sample of axillary lymph node tissue. The source is a female donor with breast cancer. Some clones in this sample may be carry-over from other donors' samples.

This clonotype was observed many times. This sequence joins TRBV6-6 and TRBJ1-3, with no clear D. Per the germline V gene, CDR1 is MNHNY and CDR2 is SVGAGI (reference sequence). The CDR3 has 13 residues. Trimming shortened V by 6 bases and J by 0 bases, and 6 bases separated the two germline ends. The CDR3 protein is CASRTSSGNTIYF. The CDR3 DNA is TGTGCCAGCAGGACTAGCTCTGGAAACACCATATATTTT.

The chain is built from TRBV20-1 and TRBJ1-4; D gene ambiguous. The CDR3 is 15 residues long. Germline values: CDR1 DFQATT, CDR2 SNEGSKA (reference sequence). The germline V and J ends were trimmed by 2 bases and 8 bases, with 18 bases remaining between them. CDR3 coding DNA: TGCAGTGCTAGAACCCTAGCGGGAGGTCAGGAAAAACTGTTTTTT. It is translated as CSARTLAGGQEKLFF.

This clonotype has more than one count but fewer than ten. Being one base from a much bigger clone, this may be a read error. The genes are TRBV20-1 and TRBJ2-7; no clear D. Germline CDR1 reads DFQATT; CDR2 reads SNEGSKA (reference sequence). This CDR3 has 14 residues. V gave up 1 base and J gave up 6 bases, with 16 bases separating them. The chain's CDR3 is CSARVAVFLSEQYF. CDR3 nucleotide sequence: TGCAGTGCTAGAGTGGCAGTATTCCTCTCCGAGCAGTACTTC.

Concerning this clonotype: This could be a read error, since a much larger clone is one nucleotide away. A read error is likely, as this CDR3 ends without the conserved phenylalanine or tryptophan. The chain uses TRBV7-2 and TRBJ1-5; TRBD1 might be the D (6 bases). Germline lookup yields CDR1 SGHTA and CDR2 FQGNSA. The CDR3 covers 14 residues. Trimming removed 5 bases at V and 7 bases at J, with 15 bases between. CDR3 bases: TGTGCCAGCAGCGACACAGGGCGGGCCCAGCCCCAGCATCTT. This encodes CASSDTGRAQPQHL.

This clonotype was counted a few times. The rearrangement uses TRBV11-2 and TRBJ1-1, with D perhaps TRBD1 (5 bases). This CDR3 spans 13 amino acids. V lost 6 bases and J lost 6, with 14 bases in between. Germline V gene sequence: CDR1 SGHAT, CDR2 FQNNGV. The CDR3 loop reads CASRSEGFAEAFF. Written as DNA, the CDR3 is TGTGCCAGCAGATCGGAGGGGTTCGCTGAAGCTTTCTTT.

This clonotype was recorded many times. The chain uses TRBV28 and TRBJ1-2; D is undetermined. Germline-derived CDR1 and CDR2 are MDHEN and SYDVKM. V was shortened by 11 bases and J by 8 bases, with 21 bases between the two germline ends. This CDR3 is 13 amino acids long. The CDR3 here is CALRTPNVRGYTF. CDR3 nucleotide sequence: TGTGCCTTACGGACCCCGAACGTACGGGGCTACACCTTC.

The sample holds many counts of this clonotype. The junction does not match germline at one end; this may be a read error. The V and J genes are TRBV7-8 and TRBJ1-2; TRBD1 aligns across 7 bases. The CDR3 runs to 15 residues. Germline CDR1 is SGHVS and CDR2 is FQNEAQ. The CDR3 DNA sequence: TGTGCCAGCAGCGTCACCGGGACAGTAGGCGCTGGCTACCCCTTC. This translates into CASSVTGTVGAGYPF.

With respect to this clonotype: This may stem from a read error, because a much larger clone lies one nucleotide away. J is TRBJ2-1 and V is TRBV6-1, with 9 bases aligning to TRBD2. CDR3 length: 12 amino acids. Germline V lookup: CDR1 MNHNS, CDR2 SASEGT. The V segment lost 8 bases and the J segment 4 bases; nucleotides outside the gene matches: 0. CDR3 amino acids: CASGLAYNEQFF. DNA for the CDR3: TGTGCCAGCGGACTAGCGTACAATGAGCAGTTCTTC.

This clonotype was seen ten or more times. V gene TRBV5-1 combines with J gene TRBJ2-3; D is unclear. CDR1 SGHRS and CDR2 YFSETQ come from the germline V gene. The CDR3 runs 15 residues. V was cut by 0 bases and J by 6 bases, with 14 bases left in between. CDR3 DNA sequence: TGCGCCAGCAGCTTGGTAGGGATTGGGTCGGATACGCAGTATTTT. Encoded protein: CASSLVGIGSDTQYF.

Here the CDR3 DNA reads TGTGCCAGCAGCTTGGGGGGCCAGGCAGGATCACCCCTCCACTTT. Its protein is CASSLGGQAGSPLHF. The V gene is TRBV5-5, the J gene TRBJ1-6; TRBD1 might be the D (5 bases). Germline CDR1 and CDR2: SGHKS and YYEKEE (reference sequence). This CDR3 comprises 15 residues. Trimming removed 0 bases from V and 10 bases from J, with 14 bases in between.

The J gene is TRBJ2-5, the V gene TRBV29-1; D is perhaps TRBD1 (9 bases). The V end was cut by 3 bases, the J end by 5 bases, with 22 bases between. The germline V gene has CDR1 SQVTM and CDR2 ANQGSEA. This CDR3 contains 16 residues. CDR3 in amino acids: CSVDLSGGTGMETQYF. The DNA for the CDR3 is TGCAGCGTTGACCTCTCGGGGGGGACAGGGATGGAGACCCAGTACTTC. Together with reference TRBV29-1 and TRBJ2-5, the CDR3 gives the full variable domain: SAVISQKPSRDICQRGTSLTIQCQVDSQVTMMFWYRQQPGQSLTLIATANQGSEATYESGFVIDKFPISRPNLTFSTLTVSNMSPEDSSIYLCSVDLSGGTGMETQYFGPGTRLLVL.

This clonotype was detected many times. The chain carries TRBV30 and TRBJ1-4; no clear D gene. The CDR3 contains 14 residues. V was trimmed by 5 bases and J by 0 bases, leaving 10 bases between them. Germline V gene sequence: CDR1 GTSNPN, CDR2 SVGIG (reference sequence). The CDR3 loop reads CAWQNSATNEKLFF. CDR3 DNA: TGTGCCTGGCAAAACAGTGCAACTAATGAAAAACTGTTTTTT.

This clonotype was seen ten or more times. The V and J genes are TRBV2 and TRBJ1-4; D unresolved. The CDR3 is made up of 14 amino acids. Trimming took off 3 bases at V and 10 bases at J, with 15 bases between the two ends. The germline CDR1 and CDR2 sequences are SNHLY and FYNNEI. The CDR3 DNA reads TGTGCCAGCAGTGAGGGATTTCTGGGTATAAAACTGTTTTTT. This gives the protein CASSEGFLGIKLFF.